The 32 T cell receptor beta chains in this list originate from one sample, sequenced in a study of glioma-infiltrating T cells after dendritic cell vaccination. Time point in this sample: after dendritic cell vaccination, including at tumor progression/relapse. Method: immunoSEQ multiplex PCR; TCRdb's copy keeps in-frame clones and lacks some. The sample consists of more than 95,000 clones, approximately 84% of them appearing once. The sequencing used blood, collected after dendritic cell vaccination. The source is a human donor with glioblastoma.

This chain connects TRBV13 to TRBJ2-7, with a tentative D call TRBD2 (7 bases). This CDR3 has 18 residues. Germline values: CDR1 PRHDT, CDR2 FYEKMQ (reference sequence). V lost 5 bases to trimming and J lost 0 bases, with 23 bases between them. For the CDR3, the DNA is TGTGCCAGCAGCGGAAGACGGGGGCGGGAGTCGAGCTCCTACGAGCAGTACTTC. Amino acids: CASSGRRGRESSSYEQYF.

The gene calls are TRBV9 and TRBJ2-1, with TRBD2 as a possible D gene (5 bases). V shed 0 bases and J shed 10 bases, with 14 bases lying between them. Germline lookup yields CDR1 SGDLS and CDR2 YYNGEE. The CDR3 is made up of 14 amino acids. CDR3 region: CASSVGGSGLEQFF. The DNA of the CDR3 is TGTGCCAGCAGCGTAGGGGGTTCCGGACTCGAGCAGTTCTTC.

This clone was seen only once. CDR3 nucleotide sequence: TGTGCCTGGAGAGGACTAGCCAAAGAGCAGTTCTTC. The encoded protein is CAWRGLAKEQFF. V gene TRBV30 combines with J gene TRBJ2-1; 8 nucleotides match TRBD2. The V gene end was trimmed by 3 bases and the J gene end by 10 bases; junction bases not matched to a gene: 5. The CDR3 sequence is 12 residues long. CDR1 is GTSNPN, CDR2 SVGIG, per germline (reference sequence).

By share, this clone counts as medium-sized (0.01 to 0.1%). The chain is built from TRBV4-2 and TRBJ2-7; 7 nucleotides agree with TRBD2. The CDR3 is made up of 16 amino acids. V dropped 0 bases and J dropped 6; count of bases not matched to a gene: 11. In germline, CDR1 is LGHNA, CDR2 YNFKEQ. The CDR3 nucleotides are TGTGCCAGCAGCCAAGAAGCCGGGACTACTCTCGGCGAGCAGTACTTC. Amino acid sequence: CASSQEAGTTLGEQYF.

In its sample, this clone was seen a few times. This chain connects TRBV18 to TRBJ1-1; D may be TRBD1 (5 bases). In germline, CDR1 is KGHSH, CDR2 LQKENI. Trimming removed 3 bases from V and 4 bases from J, with 6 bases in between. The CDR3 has 12 residues. CDR3 nucleotides: TGTGCCAGCTCACCGGGACTCACTGAAGCTTTCTTT. This codes for CASSPGLTEAFF.

J is TRBJ2-7 and V is TRBV30; 7 bases match TRBD1. The CDR3 has 13 residues. Germline trimming cut 3 bases from V and 4 bases from J; bases unmatched to any gene: 6. In germline, CDR1 is GTSNPN, CDR2 SVGIG (reference sequence). The CDR3 DNA reads TGTGCCTGGAGGTCGGACAGGTTGTACGAGCAGTACTTC. It specifies CAWRSDRLYEQYF.

This CDR3 is CASSLQRASYEQYF. DNA of the CDR3: TGTGCCAGCAGCTTACAGCGGGCGTCCTACGAGCAGTACTTC. The V and J genes are TRBV7-8 and TRBJ2-7; weak D call: TRBD2 (6 bases). The CDR3 runs 14 residues. The ends were cut back, 2 bases at V and 1 base at J, with 9 bases in the middle. CDR1 and CDR2 (germline): SGHVS, FQNEAQ.

This clone was found a few times. This rearrangement joins TRBV5-8 to TRBJ2-7, with TRBD1 as a possible D gene (6 bases). This CDR3 contains 15 residues. Trimming shortened V by 0 bases and J by 3 bases, and 13 bases separated the two germline ends. Germline V gene lookup returns CDR1 SGHTS and CDR2 YDEGEE. The CDR3 sequence is CASSLGTATNYEQYF. CDR3 nucleotide sequence: TGTGCCAGCAGCTTGGGGACAGCCACTAACTACGAGCAGTACTTC.

The chain recombines TRBV18 with TRBJ2-7; TRBD1 aligns across 11 bases. The CDR3 is 17 residues long. CDR1 is KGHSH, CDR2 LQKENI, per germline. J gave up 4 bases and V 3 bases, and 11 bases lay outside the gene matches. The CDR3 protein is CASSPTLGQGVGYEQYF. In DNA form, the CDR3 reads TGTGCCAGCTCACCTACCTTGGGACAGGGGGTTGGGTACGAGCAGTACTTC.

V gene TRBV7-9 combines with J gene TRBJ2-1, with TRBD2 matching 12 bases. The CDR3 extends over 17 amino acids. Germline-derived CDR1 and CDR2 are SEHNR and FQNEAQ (reference sequence). Trimming removed 5 bases from V and 7 bases from J; junction bases left unmatched: 12. The CDR3 DNA is TGTGCCAGCAGCCCCCGCCAGCTAGCGGGAGGGAGGAATGAGCAGTTCTTC. Protein: CASSPRQLAGGRNEQFF. Full variable domain (remainder filled in from reference TRBV7-9 and TRBJ2-1): DTGVSQNPRHKITKRGQNVTFRCDPISEHNRLYWYRQTLGQGPEFLTYFQNEAQLEKSRLLSDRFSAERPKGSFSTLEIQRTEQGDSAMYLCASSPRQLAGGRNEQFFGPGTRLTVL.

J is TRBJ2-3 and V is TRBV6-5, with 9 bases lining up with TRBD1. Trimming removed 2 bases from V and 5 bases from J; junction bases left unmatched: 8. Germline CDR1 reads MNHEY; CDR2 reads SVGAGI. This CDR3 spans 16 amino acids. CDR3 bases: TGTGCCAGCAGTTACAGGACAGGGGTCGCGCTAGATACGCAGTATTTT. Residues: CASSYRTGVALDTQYF.

This sequence joins TRBV19 and TRBJ1-1; no reliable D call. Germline V CDR1 and CDR2: LNHDA, SQIVND (reference sequence). Deletions cut 3 bases from V and 1 base from J, with 12 bases between. This CDR3 comprises 15 residues. The CDR3 DNA reads TGTGCCAGTAGTATTCAGGCCAGCCAGAACACTGAAGCTTTCTTT. Encoded protein: CASSIQASQNTEAFF. The full variable domain, with the rest looked up from reference TRBV19 and TRBJ1-1, is DGGITQSPKYLFRKEGQNVTLSCEQNLNHDAMYWYRQDPGQGLRLIYYSQIVNDFQKGDIAEGYSVSREKKESFPLTVTSAQKNPTAFYLCASSIQASQNTEAFFGQGTRLTVV.

This clone turned up a few times. This chain links TRBV19 with TRBJ1-1; no clear D. With 3 bases removed from V and 1 base from J, the gap between germline ends came to 6 bases. The V gene's germline CDR1 is LNHDA and CDR2 SQIVND (reference sequence). The CDR3 loop spans 13 amino acids. CDR3 DNA: TGTGCCAGTAGTATCGGAGGGAACACTGAAGCTTTCTTT. This translates into CASSIGGNTEAFF.

J is TRBJ2-1 and V is TRBV5-1, with a tentative D call TRBD1 (6 bases). CDR1 is SGHRS and CDR2 is YFSETQ in the germline V gene. Trimming cost V 1 base and J 5 bases, with 13 bases left between them. This CDR3 has 15 residues. The chain's CDR3 is CASSLRRTANNEQFF. CDR3 coding DNA: TGCGCCAGCAGCTTGAGGAGGACAGCGAACAATGAGCAGTTCTTC.

In DNA form, the CDR3 reads TGTGCCAGCAGTCCGTCCGAGCAGTTCTTC. This encodes CASSPSEQFF. V usage is TRBV27 and J usage is TRBJ2-1; D unclear. The CDR3 extends over 10 amino acids. V was shortened by 5 bases and J by 10 bases, with 6 bases between the two germline ends. Germline CDR1 and CDR2: MNHEY and SMNVEV (reference sequence).

The chain links TRBV15 to TRBJ2-5; 7 bases fit TRBD1. J was trimmed by 1 base and V by 1 base; bases with no gene match: 0. CDR3 size: 14 residues. Germline values: CDR1 LNHNV, CDR2 YYDKDF (reference sequence). The CDR3 coding sequence is TGTGCCACCAGCAGAGGACAGGGCCAAGAGACCCAGTACTTC. As protein: CATSRGQGQETQYF.

This sequence joins TRBV18 and TRBJ1-5, with 7 bases matching TRBD1. Trimming cost V 3 bases and J 0 bases; bases outside gene matches: 2. The CDR3 has 15 residues. CDR1 and CDR2 from the germline V gene are KGHSH and LQKENI. The CDR3 protein is CASSPTGYSNQPQHF. CDR3 sequence (DNA): TGTGCCAGCTCACCGACAGGGTATAGCAATCAGCCCCAGCATTTT. The variable domain in full, with the rest retrieved from reference TRBV18 and TRBJ1-5, is NAGVMQNPRHLVRRRGQEARLRCSPMKGHSHVYWYRQLPEEGLKFMVYLQKENIIDESGMPKERFSAEFPKEGPSILRIQQVVRGDSAAYFCASSPTGYSNQPQHFGDGTRLSIL.

The CDR3 loop is CASSTWTSGASSYEQYF. CDR3 DNA: TGTGCCAGCAGCACCTGGACTAGCGGGGCTTCTTCCTACGAGCAGTACTTC. The chain is built from TRBV11-2 and TRBJ2-7; the match to TRBD2 covers 12 bases. J was trimmed by 1 base and V by 5 bases; bases with no gene match: 9. The CDR3 runs 17 residues. The germline V gene has CDR1 SGHAT and CDR2 FQNNGV.

The V and J genes are TRBV6-5 and TRBJ2-2, with 10 positions matching TRBD1. The CDR3 consists of 14 residues. With 9 bases clipped from V and 6 bases from J, the junction kept 7 bases outside the gene matches. Germline lookup yields CDR1 MNHEY and CDR2 SVGAGI. The CDR3 sequence is CASGGQGIPGELFF. CDR3 DNA sequence: TGTGCCAGTGGGGGACAGGGGATACCCGGGGAGCTGTTTTTT.

The chain uses TRBV5-1 and TRBJ1-4; 7 bases are a match to TRBD1. J gave up 5 bases and V 3 bases, and 4 bases lay outside the gene matches. Germline lookup yields CDR1 SGHRS and CDR2 YFSETQ. The CDR3 runs 14 residues. The CDR3 region is CASSSGTANEKLFF. CDR3 DNA: TGCGCCAGCAGCTCCGGGACAGCGAATGAAAAACTGTTTTTT.

The CDR3 reads CSVVGRSAHGYTF. The DNA of the CDR3 is TGCAGCGTTGTTGGCAGGTCAGCTCATGGCTACACCTTC. The chain combines TRBV29-1 with TRBJ1-2; D uncertain. The CDR3 length is 13 residues. Germline CDR1 is SQVTM and CDR2 is ANQGSEA. Trimming removed 4 bases from V and 6 bases from J, with 15 bases in between.

This clone has just a few counts. This chain links TRBV25-1 with TRBJ2-2; 8 nucleotides line up with TRBD1. V was pared by 4 bases and J by 6 bases, with 7 bases of the junction left unmatched. CDR1 and CDR2 from the germline V gene are MGHDK and SYGVNS. This CDR3 has 15 amino acids. The CDR3 DNA sequence: TGTGCCAGCAGTGGGCCGGGACAGGACGCCGGGGAGCTGTTTTTT. Protein sequence: CASSGPGQDAGELFF.

The rearrangement uses TRBV19 and TRBJ2-7, with 8 nucleotides matching TRBD1. This CDR3 is built from 12 residues. Germline CDR1 LNHDA, CDR2 SQIVND (reference sequence). V gave up 6 bases and J gave up 6 bases; unmatched junction bases: 4. The CDR3 region is CASSRQGLEQYF. The CDR3 coding sequence is TGTGCCAGTAGCAGACAGGGGCTCGAGCAGTACTTC.

The chain employs TRBV5-1 and TRBJ2-7, with TRBD1 matching 12 bases. The germline gives CDR1 SGHRS, CDR2 YFSETQ. Unmatched junction bases numbered 4, after V lost 3 bases and J lost 3 bases. The CDR3 has 15 residues. CDR3 coding DNA: TGCGCCAGCAGCTCGGGACAGGGGGCGATCTACGAGCAGTACTTC. Protein sequence: CASSSGQGAIYEQYF.

The gene calls are TRBV11-2 and TRBJ2-7; 8 bases match TRBD1. The CDR3 covers 17 residues. The V segment lost 0 bases and the J segment 4 bases; nucleotides outside the gene matches: 11. Germline loops: CDR1 SGHAT, CDR2 FQNNGV. CDR3 amino acids: CASSLDRNRGFLYEQYF. In DNA form, the CDR3 reads TGTGCCAGCAGCTTAGATCGTAACAGGGGGTTTCTTTACGAGCAGTACTTC.

The genes are TRBV12-5 and TRBJ1-5; no clear D. Germline V gene lookup returns CDR1 LGHNT and CDR2 FRNRAP. V was clipped by 3 bases and J by 4 bases, with 7 bases between them. The CDR3 has 13 residues. As DNA, the CDR3 is TGTGCTAGTGGTTTTGCCAGTAATCAGCCCCAGCATTTT. Translating it yields CASGFASNQPQHF.

The table lists this clone with a few counts. The chain uses TRBV10-3 and TRBJ1-1; weak D call: TRBD1 (5 bases). Germline CDR1 is ENHRY and CDR2 is SYGVKD. The CDR3 has 15 residues. The ends were cut back, 2 bases at V and 5 bases at J, with 15 bases in the middle. CDR3 amino acids: CAISELPGGGTEAFF. The CDR3 nucleotides read TGTGCCATCAGTGAGCTCCCGGGGGGTGGGACTGAAGCTTTCTTT.

As DNA, the CDR3 is TGTGCCAGCAGCCTACTGGATACGCAGTATTTT. This gives the protein CASSLLDTQYF. The chain carries TRBV7-9 and TRBJ2-3, with no clear D. CDR3 size: 11 residues. Trimming cost V 5 bases and J 6 bases, with 6 bases left between them. The germline V gene encodes CDR1 SEHNR and CDR2 FQNEAQ (reference sequence). Drawing the rest from reference TRBV7-9 and TRBJ2-3, the complete variable domain is DTGVSQNPRHKITKRGQNVTFRCDPISEHNRLYWYRQTLGQGPEFLTYFQNEAQLEKSRLLSDRFSAERPKGSFSTLEIQRTEQGDSAMYLCASSLLDTQYFGPGTRLTVL.

A single count supports this clone. The chain carries TRBV6-5 and TRBJ2-3; D is uncertain. Germline loops: CDR1 MNHEY, CDR2 SVGAGI. Trimming pared 3 bases from V and 0 bases from J, leaving 10 bases between. The CDR3 has 15 amino acids. The CDR3 DNA is TGTGCCAGCAGTTATTCGCGTCCTAGCACAGATACGCAGTATTTT. As protein: CASSYSRPSTDTQYF.

This clone has a single count. This chain joins TRBV28 and TRBJ2-1; no clear D gene. The CDR3 totals 14 residues. Deletions cut 2 bases from V and 6 bases from J, with 11 bases between. Germline values: CDR1 MDHEN, CDR2 SYDVKM. The CDR3 protein is CASSLTRTINEQFF. Here the CDR3 DNA reads TGTGCCAGCAGTTTAACCCGCACTATCAATGAGCAGTTCTTC.

This clone was picked up one time. The chain combines TRBV5-1 with TRBJ1-1, with TRBD1 matching 9 bases. Trimming removed 5 bases from V and 6 bases from J; junction bases left unmatched: 5. The germline V gene encodes CDR1 SGHRS and CDR2 YFSETQ. The CDR3 has 13 residues. CDR3 sequence reads: CASRGDRAAEAFF. The CDR3 DNA reads as TGCGCCAGCAGGGGGGACAGGGCGGCTGAAGCTTTCTTT.

The V call is TRBV7-9, the J call TRBJ2-7; TRBD1 aligns across 7 bases. This CDR3 is built from 14 residues. The germline gives CDR1 SEHNR, CDR2 FQNEAQ (reference sequence). V dropped 5 bases and J dropped 1; count of bases not matched to a gene: 5. CDR3 in DNA: TGTGCCAGCAGCCCCGGGACAGAGTCCTACGAGCAGTACTTC. Translated: CASSPGTESYEQYF.